The sequence of this T cell receptor (beta chain) was determined in a study of cytomegalovirus exposure and HLA in healthy donors. Vbeta (60) and Jbeta (13) primers were used in the PCR. Clones were sequenced by immunoSEQ multiplex PCR, and TCRdb holds only the in-frame ones, with some missing. Of 100,000 to 150,000 clones listed, 81% are singletons. Germline-derived CDR1 and CDR2 are LNHDA and SQIVND (reference sequence). CDR3 length: 13 amino acids. Trimming removed 1 base from V and 6 bases from J, with 9 bases in between. This clone occurred a few times. This chain links TRBV19 with TRBJ1-2; D unclear. The sequence came from a woman aged 40 to 50 in good health and CMV-seronegative. The sample comprised PBMCs. The CDR3 region is CASSIVTSDGYTF. Here the CDR3 DNA reads TGTGCCAGTAGTATAGTAACATCCGATGGCTACACCTTC.